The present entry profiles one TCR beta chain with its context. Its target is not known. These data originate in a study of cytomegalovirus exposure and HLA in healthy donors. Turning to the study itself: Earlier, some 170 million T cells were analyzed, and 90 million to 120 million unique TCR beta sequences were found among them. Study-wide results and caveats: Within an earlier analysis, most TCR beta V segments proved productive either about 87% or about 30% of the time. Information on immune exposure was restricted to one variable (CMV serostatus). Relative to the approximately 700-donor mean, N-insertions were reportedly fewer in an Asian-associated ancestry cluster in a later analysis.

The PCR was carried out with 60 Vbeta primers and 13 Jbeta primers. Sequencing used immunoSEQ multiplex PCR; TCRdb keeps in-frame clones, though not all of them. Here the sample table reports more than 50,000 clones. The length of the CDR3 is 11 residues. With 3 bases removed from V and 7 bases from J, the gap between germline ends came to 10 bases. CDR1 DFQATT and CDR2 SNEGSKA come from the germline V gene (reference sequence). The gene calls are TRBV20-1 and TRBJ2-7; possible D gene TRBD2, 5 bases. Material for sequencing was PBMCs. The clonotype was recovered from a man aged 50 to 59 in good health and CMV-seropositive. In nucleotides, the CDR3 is TGCAGTGCTAGGGGAGTTCTTGAGCAGTACTTC. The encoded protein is CSARGVLEQYF.